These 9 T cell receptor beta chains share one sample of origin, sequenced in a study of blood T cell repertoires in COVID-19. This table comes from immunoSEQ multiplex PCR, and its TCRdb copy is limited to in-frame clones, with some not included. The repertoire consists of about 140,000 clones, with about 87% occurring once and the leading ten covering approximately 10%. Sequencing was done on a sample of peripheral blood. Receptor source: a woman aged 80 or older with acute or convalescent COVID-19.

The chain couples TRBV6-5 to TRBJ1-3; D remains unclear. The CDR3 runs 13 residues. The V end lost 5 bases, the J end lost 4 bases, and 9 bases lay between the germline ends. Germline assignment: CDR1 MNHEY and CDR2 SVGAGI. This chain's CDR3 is CASSTGYGNTIYF. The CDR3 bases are TGTGCCAGCAGTACGGGGTACGGAAACACCATATATTTT.

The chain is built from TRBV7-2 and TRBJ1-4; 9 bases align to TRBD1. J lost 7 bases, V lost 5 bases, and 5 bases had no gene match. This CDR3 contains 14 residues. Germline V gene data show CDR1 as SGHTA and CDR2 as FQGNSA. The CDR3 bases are TGTGCCAGCAGCCCAGGGACAGGGAGTGAAAAACTGTTTTTT. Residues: CASSPGTGSEKLFF.

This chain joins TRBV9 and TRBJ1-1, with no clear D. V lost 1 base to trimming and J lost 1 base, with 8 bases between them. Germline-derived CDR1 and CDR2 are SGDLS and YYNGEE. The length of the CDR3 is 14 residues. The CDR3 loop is CASSVTSSNTEAFF. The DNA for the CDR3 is TGTGCCAGCAGCGTAACGAGTTCGAACACTGAAGCTTTCTTT.

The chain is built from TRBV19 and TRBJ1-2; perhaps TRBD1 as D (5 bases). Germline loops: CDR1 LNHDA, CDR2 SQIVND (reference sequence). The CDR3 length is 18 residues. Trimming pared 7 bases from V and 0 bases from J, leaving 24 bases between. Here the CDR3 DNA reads TGTGCCAGTACCCCACGCCCCCCTGCGGGGCCGGCTAACTATGGCTACACCTTC. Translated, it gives CASTPRPPAGPANYGYTF.

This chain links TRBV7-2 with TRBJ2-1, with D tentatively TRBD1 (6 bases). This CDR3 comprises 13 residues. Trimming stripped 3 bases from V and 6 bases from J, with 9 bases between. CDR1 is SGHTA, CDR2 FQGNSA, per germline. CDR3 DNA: TGTGCCAGCAGCTTGGGGGCCAGCAATGAGCAGTTCTTC. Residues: CASSLGASNEQFF.

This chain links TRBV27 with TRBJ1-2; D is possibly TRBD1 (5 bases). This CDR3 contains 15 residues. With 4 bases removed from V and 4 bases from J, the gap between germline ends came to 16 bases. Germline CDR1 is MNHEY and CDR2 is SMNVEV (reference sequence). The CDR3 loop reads CASSSRRGLIYGYTF. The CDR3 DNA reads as TGTGCCAGCAGTTCCCGCCGGGGGTTAATCTATGGCTACACCTTC.

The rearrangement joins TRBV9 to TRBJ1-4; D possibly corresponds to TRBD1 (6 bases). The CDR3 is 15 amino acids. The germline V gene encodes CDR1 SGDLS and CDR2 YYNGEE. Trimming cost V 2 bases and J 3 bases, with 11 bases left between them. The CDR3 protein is CASSVQQGSNEKLFF. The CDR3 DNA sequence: TGTGCCAGCAGCGTTCAACAGGGCTCTAATGAAAAACTGTTTTTT.

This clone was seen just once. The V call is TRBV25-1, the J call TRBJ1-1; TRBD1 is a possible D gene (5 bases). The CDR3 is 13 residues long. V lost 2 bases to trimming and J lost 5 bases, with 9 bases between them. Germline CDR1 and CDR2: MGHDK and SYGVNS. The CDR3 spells CASSEAGRTEAFF. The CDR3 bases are TGTGCCAGCAGTGAAGCAGGGCGGACTGAAGCTTTCTTT.

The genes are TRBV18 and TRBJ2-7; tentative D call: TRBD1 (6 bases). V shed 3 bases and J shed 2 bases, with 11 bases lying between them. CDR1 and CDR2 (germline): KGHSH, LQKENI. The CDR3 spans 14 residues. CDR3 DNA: TGTGCCAGCTCACCGGACAGAAACACCTACGAGCAGTACTTC. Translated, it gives CASSPDRNTYEQYF. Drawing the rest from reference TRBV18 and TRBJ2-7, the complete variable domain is NAGVMQNPRHLVRRRGQEARLRCSPMKGHSHVYWYRQLPEEGLKFMVYLQKENIIDESGMPKERFSAEFPKEGPSILRIQQVVRGDSAAYFCASSPDRNTYEQYFGPGTRLTVT.